This T cell receptor beta chain was profiled in a study of OX40 agonist ivuxolimab in advanced cancers. About the research overall: Patients were treated with intravenous ivuxolimab, dosed at 0.01 to 10 mg/kg and infused every 2 weeks.

General study results and limits: Among the lowest peripheral clonal expansion occurred in 0.1-3.0 mg/kg partial responders.

Produced via immunoSEQ multiplex PCR; TCRdb's table is partial and in-frame only. Of 100,000 to 120,000 clones in the sample, approximately 89% were seen once. In regard to this clone: Its specificity is not known.

CDR1 GTSNPN and CDR2 SVGIG come from the germline V gene (reference sequence). The CDR3 length is 14 residues. V lost 8 bases, J lost 1 base, and 14 bases lay in between. The chain links TRBV30 to TRBJ2-2; either TRBD1 or TRBD2 may fit D (5 bases each). Sample: CD4+ or CD8+ T cells sorted from blood, taken in a trial of the OX40 agonist ivuxolimab. This TCR came from an adult with an advanced solid tumor such as melanoma, head and neck, liver or kidney cancer. As DNA, the CDR3 is TGTGCCCGGTCACCGGGACGGAACACCGGGGAGCTGTTTTTT. This encodes CARSPGRNTGELFF.